This T cell receptor (beta chain) comes out of a study of blood T cell repertoires in COVID-19. Per the original data handling: Nucleated cell counts were estimated from reference gene primer amplification. Clones were read by immunoSEQ multiplex PCR, and TCRdb kept only the in-frame ones, dropping some. The DNA gave D and trimming, while V, J and clone size come from that table. The data show 90,000 to 150,000 clones, 65% to 90% seen once. This CDR3 is built from 13 residues. Trimming pared 9 bases from V and 3 bases from J, leaving 14 bases between. Germline assignment: CDR1 LNHDA and CDR2 SQIVND (reference sequence). A few counts support this clone.

Sequencing was carried out using peripheral blood. This receptor was obtained from a human donor in a cohort sampled during active COVID-19. The gene calls are TRBV19 and TRBJ1-1; D perhaps matches TRBD1 (6 bases). CDR3 residues: CASGATGYTEAFF. CDR3 DNA sequence: TGTGCCAGCGGGGCTACAGGGTACACTGAAGCTTTCTTT.